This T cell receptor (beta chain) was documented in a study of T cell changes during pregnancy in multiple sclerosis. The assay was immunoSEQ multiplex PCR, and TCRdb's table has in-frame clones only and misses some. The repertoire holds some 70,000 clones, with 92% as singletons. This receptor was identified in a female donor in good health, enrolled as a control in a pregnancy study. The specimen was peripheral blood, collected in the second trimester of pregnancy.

The CDR3 sequence is CATAGGGSPLHF. The CDR3 nucleotides read TGTGCCACCGCCGGGGGGGGTTCACCCCTCCACTTT. This chain uses TRBV19 with TRBJ1-6, with D perhaps TRBD1 (5 bases). Per germline, CDR1 LNHDA and CDR2 SQIVND (reference sequence). The CDR3 is made up of 12 amino acids. The germline V and J ends were trimmed by 10 bases and 9 bases, with 13 bases remaining between them.